This TCR beta chain derives from a study of blood T cell repertoires in COVID-19. Study in general: Samples representing acute and convalescent COVID-19 were sourced from the United States, Italy and Spain. Sources were T cells, B-cell-depleted T cells, or PBMCs; the material itself was cDNA or gDNA.

How the authors handled the data: How many nucleated cells were present was estimated from reference gene primer amplification. This table comes from immunoSEQ multiplex PCR, and its TCRdb copy is limited to in-frame clones, with some not included. V, J and clone size are those of that table, while D and trimming were read from the DNA. Here the sample spans about 190,000 clones, 75% to 90% being singletons. The source material was peripheral blood. This receptor was taken from a man aged 30 to 45 with acute or convalescent COVID-19.

Written as DNA, the CDR3 is TGTGCCAGCAGCGTAGAGGGGATCCCTAACTATGGCTACACCTTC. This sequence encodes CASSVEGIPNYGYTF. The rearrangement joins TRBV9 to TRBJ1-2, with a weak D call TRBD1 (5 bases). Germline V gene data show CDR1 as SGDLS and CDR2 as YYNGEE. This CDR3 region has 15 residues. V was shortened by 0 bases and J by 0 bases, with 9 bases between the two germline ends.